The 26 T cell receptor beta chains in this list originate from one sample, sequenced in a study of cytomegalovirus exposure and HLA in healthy donors. The PCR was carried out with 60 Vbeta primers and 13 Jbeta primers. Clones were sequenced by immunoSEQ multiplex PCR, and TCRdb holds only the in-frame ones, with some missing. The sample carries roughly 150,000 clones, 76% recorded once. Sequenced sample: PBMCs. The receptors were gathered from a male donor in good health and CMV-seronegative.

Only a few counts were recorded for this clone. The chain is built from TRBV19 and TRBJ1-5; no clear D gene. V lost 5 bases and J 0 bases, leaving 14 bases between the germline ends. This CDR3 spans 16 amino acids. CDR1 and CDR2 from the germline V gene are LNHDA and SQIVND (reference sequence). CDR3 DNA: TGTGCCAGTAGTTCTTCTTTTCAGAATAGCAATCAGCCCCAGCATTTT. The encoded protein is CASSSSFQNSNQPQHF.

The chain has TRBV18 and TRBJ2-1; 7 nucleotides align to TRBD2. Per germline, CDR1 KGHSH and CDR2 LQKENI. V dropped 3 bases and J dropped 9; count of bases not matched to a gene: 5. This CDR3 spans 13 amino acids. CDR3 in DNA: TGTGCCAGCTCACCGAGCACTAGCGCTGAGCAGTTCTTC. Its protein product is CASSPSTSAEQFF.

A remark on this clone: Other nucleotide sequences from this sample produce the same CDR3. This rearrangement joins TRBV18 to TRBJ2-3; the D is unclear. V was pared by 0 bases and J by 0 bases, with 7 bases between. The CDR3 runs to 15 residues. Looked up from germline, CDR1 is KGHSH and CDR2 is LQKENI. The CDR3 reads CASSPPAGSTDTQYF. CDR3 DNA: TGTGCCAGCTCACCACCGGCAGGAAGCACAGATACGCAGTATTTT.

The gene calls are TRBV19 and TRBJ2-7; possible D gene TRBD2, 5 bases. V was clipped by 5 bases and J by 0 bases, with 14 bases between them. This CDR3 spans 15 amino acids. In germline, CDR1 is LNHDA, CDR2 SQIVND (reference sequence). CDR3 sequence reads: CASSPPGVPSYEQYF. For the CDR3, the DNA is TGTGCCAGTAGTCCCCCCGGGGTCCCCTCCTACGAGCAGTACTTC. The full variable domain, completed using reference TRBV19 and TRBJ2-7, is DGGITQSPKYLFRKEGQNVTLSCEQNLNHDAMYWYRQDPGQGLRLIYYSQIVNDFQKGDIAEGYSVSREKKESFPLTVTSAQKNPTAFYLCASSPPGVPSYEQYFGPGTRLTVT.

DNA for the CDR3: TGTGCCAGCAGCTTTTGGGGCAAAGAGACCCAGTACTTC. Amino acid sequence: CASSFWGKETQYF. The V call is TRBV7-9, the J call TRBJ2-5, with D perhaps TRBD1 (5 bases). V lost 3 bases, J lost 3 bases, and 8 bases lay in between. Germline CDR1 and CDR2: SEHNR and FQNEAQ (reference sequence). CDR3 length: 13 residues.

The chain couples TRBV7-6 to TRBJ2-1; TRBD2 agrees at 9 bases. Germline assignment: CDR1 SGHVS and CDR2 FNYEAQ. After removal of 2 bases from V and 10 bases from J, the junction contained 6 bases not matched to a gene. This CDR3 has 14 residues. CDR3 coding DNA: TGTGCCAGCAGCTTAATAGCGGGAGTTGGCGAGCAGTTCTTC. Its protein product is CASSLIAGVGEQFF.

The table lists this clone with a few counts. Here the CDR3 DNA reads TGCGCCAGCAGCTTGGGGACAGGGAGGTATGGCTACACCTTC. It yields the protein CASSLGTGRYGYTF. V and J are TRBV5-1 and TRBJ1-2; 8 bases align to TRBD1. The CDR3 is made up of 14 amino acids. The V segment lost 0 bases and the J segment 5 bases; nucleotides outside the gene matches: 3. Per the germline V gene, CDR1 is SGHRS and CDR2 is YFSETQ.

Only a few counts were recorded for this clone. J is TRBJ1-3 and V is TRBV6-1; D gene unclear. The V end lost 8 bases, the J end lost 3 bases, and 11 bases lay between the germline ends. The CDR3 is made up of 13 amino acids. The germline V gene has CDR1 MNHNS and CDR2 SASEGT. CDR3 in amino acids: CASRAAGGNTIYF. The CDR3 DNA sequence: TGTGCCAGCCGAGCAGCAGGTGGAAACACCATATATTTT.

The chain carries TRBV19 and TRBJ1-4; 8 bases line up with TRBD1. This CDR3 spans 15 amino acids. Germline V gene sequence: CDR1 LNHDA, CDR2 SQIVND (reference sequence). The V segment lost 6 bases and the J segment 5 bases; nucleotides outside the gene matches: 8. CDR3 sequence (DNA): TGTGCCAGTAGCGGTCGGAACAGGGGGAATGAAAAACTGTTTTTT. Its translation is CASSGRNRGNEKLFF. Filled out from reference TRBV19 and TRBJ1-4, the complete variable domain reads DGGITQSPKYLFRKEGQNVTLSCEQNLNHDAMYWYRQDPGQGLRLIYYSQIVNDFQKGDIAEGYSVSREKKESFPLTVTSAQKNPTAFYLCASSGRNRGNEKLFFGSGTQLSVL.

This chain joins TRBV30 and TRBJ1-2, with D maybe TRBD1 (6 bases). The V end lost 2 bases, the J end lost 4 bases, and 11 bases lay between the germline ends. Germline-derived CDR1 and CDR2 are GTSNPN and SVGIG (reference sequence). This CDR3 region has 13 residues. The DNA for the CDR3 is TGTGCCTGGAGTACGGACAGTCTCTATGGCTACACCTTC. Translated, it gives CAWSTDSLYGYTF.

The V gene is TRBV30, the J gene TRBJ2-7; 9 bases fit TRBD1. V dropped 1 base and J dropped 0; count of bases not matched to a gene: 7. The germline V gene encodes CDR1 GTSNPN and CDR2 SVGIG (reference sequence). The CDR3 consists of 16 residues. CDR3 DNA sequence: TGTGCCTGGAGTGGAAACCCGGGACAGGGCTCCTACGAGCAGTACTTC. Protein product: CAWSGNPGQGSYEQYF.

The J gene is TRBJ1-2, the V gene TRBV6-4, with a possible D match to TRBD1 (6 bases). The CDR3 loop spans 12 amino acids. The ends were cut back, 10 bases at V and 5 bases at J, with 14 bases in the middle. The germline V gene encodes CDR1 MRHNA and CDR2 SNTAGT. The CDR3 DNA is TGTGCCAATCTAGGGGGGGGGTATGGCTACACCTTC. Encoded protein: CANLGGGYGYTF.

The CDR3 reads CAAIGGPDTQYF. The DNA for the CDR3 is TGTGCCGCGATAGGGGGACCAGATACGCAGTATTTT. The chain joins TRBV7-9 to TRBJ2-3; the D gene is possibly TRBD1 (6 bases). This CDR3 spans 12 amino acids. The germline CDR1 and CDR2 sequences are SEHNR and FQNEAQ (reference sequence). The V end lost 11 bases, the J end lost 4 bases, and 13 bases lay between the germline ends.

The CDR3: CASSFGTGGTEAFF. The CDR3 nucleotides read TGCGCCAGCAGCTTCGGGACAGGGGGCACTGAAGCTTTCTTT. V usage is TRBV5-1 and J usage is TRBJ1-1; 11 bases agree with TRBD1. From germline, CDR1 is SGHRS and CDR2 YFSETQ. Trimming removed 2 bases from V and 4 bases from J; junction bases left unmatched: 1. This CDR3 has 14 residues.

V and J are TRBV28 and TRBJ2-3; TRBD2 matches 9 bases. The V gene end was trimmed by 2 bases and the J gene end by 4 bases; junction bases not matched to a gene: 22. The V gene's germline CDR1 is MDHEN and CDR2 SYDVKM. CDR3 length: 21 amino acids. The CDR3 coding sequence is TGTGCCAGCAGTTTAGGAGTAATAGCGGGAGAGGAAACCCAAAGCGCAGATACGCAGTATTTT. Translating gives CASSLGVIAGEETQSADTQYF. Complete variable domain (other parts from reference TRBV28 and TRBJ2-3): DVKVTQSSRYLVKRTGEKVFLECVQDMDHENMFWYRQDPGLGLRLIYFSYDVKMKEKGDIPEGYSVSREKKERFSLILESASTNQTSMYLCASSLGVIAGEETQSADTQYFGPGTRLTVL.

The chain combines TRBV28 with TRBJ2-3; D gene ambiguous. V was cut by 6 bases and J by 7 bases, with 14 bases left in between. Germline loops: CDR1 MDHEN, CDR2 SYDVKM. CDR3 length: 13 amino acids. The CDR3 DNA follows: TGTGCCAGCAGCCTTTCTAATCCTAATACGCAGTATTTT. This gives the protein CASSLSNPNTQYF.

The chain has TRBV5-1 and TRBJ2-7; weak D call: TRBD2 (6 bases). V shed 7 bases and J shed 3 bases, with 17 bases lying between them. The CDR3 totals 14 residues. The germline gives CDR1 SGHRS, CDR2 YFSETQ. DNA of the CDR3: TGCGCCAGCGCCTCGGACCCTAGCGTCTACGAGCAGTACTTC. This translates into CASASDPSVYEQYF.

This clone was counted once. The V call is TRBV18, the J call TRBJ2-7; 11 bases map to TRBD2. Germline V gene sequence: CDR1 KGHSH, CDR2 LQKENI. J lost 2 bases, V lost 5 bases, and 8 bases had no gene match. The CDR3 has 16 residues. The CDR3 bases are TGTGCCAGCTCATCTTTAGCGGGAGGGCTCCCCTACGAGCAGTACTTC. Its protein product is CASSSLAGGLPYEQYF.

This clone was recorded a few times. This chain connects TRBV13 to TRBJ2-7; 10 bases line up with TRBD2. The CDR3 loop spans 14 amino acids. Germline V lookup: CDR1 PRHDT, CDR2 FYEKMQ (reference sequence). Germline trimming cut 9 bases from V and 5 bases from J; bases unmatched to any gene: 10. CDR3 in amino acids: CASTIAGGKNEQYF. CDR3 in DNA: TGTGCCAGTACTATAGCGGGAGGTAAGAACGAGCAGTACTTC.

The chain is built from TRBV28 and TRBJ2-3; no definite D call. CDR1 and CDR2 (germline): MDHEN, SYDVKM. V lost 7 bases to trimming and J lost 4 bases, with 6 bases between them. The CDR3 covers 11 residues. CDR3 in amino acids: CASTFSDTQYF. In DNA form, the CDR3 reads TGTGCCAGCACTTTCTCAGATACGCAGTATTTT.

J is TRBJ2-3 and V is TRBV10-3; 9 bases agree with TRBD2. The germline V gene encodes CDR1 ENHRY and CDR2 SYGVKD. The junction had 5 bases not matched to a gene; V was cut back by 4 bases and J by 0 bases. There are 16 residues in the CDR3. CDR3 bases: TGTGCCATCAGTGGGCGAACTAGCGGGAGCACAGATACGCAGTATTTT. Protein: CAISGRTSGSTDTQYF.

The chain joins TRBV7-6 to TRBJ2-1; D unclear. V lost 5 bases and J 0 bases, leaving 26 bases between the germline ends. The CDR3 sequence is 20 residues long. The germline V gene has CDR1 SGHVS and CDR2 FNYEAQ. The CDR3: CASSQAPPGAQRFSYNEQFF. DNA for the CDR3: TGTGCCAGCAGCCAAGCTCCACCCGGAGCCCAAAGGTTCTCCTACAATGAGCAGTTCTTC. Full variable domain (remainder filled in from reference TRBV7-6 and TRBJ2-1): GAGVSQSPRYKVTKRGQDVALRCDPISGHVSLYWYRQALGQGPEFLTYFNYEAQQDKSGLPNDRFSAERPEGSISTLTIQRTEQRDSAMYRCASSQAPPGAQRFSYNEQFFGPGTRLTVL.

This clone was observed a single time. The chain couples TRBV7-9 to TRBJ2-5, with a possible D match to TRBD1 (6 bases). CDR3 size: 14 residues. Trimming removed 3 bases from V and 2 bases from J, with 10 bases in between. CDR1 is SEHNR and CDR2 is FQNEAQ in the germline V gene (reference sequence). The DNA of the CDR3 is TGTGCCAGCAGCTTGTGGACAGTACAAGAGACCCAGTACTTC. This translates into CASSLWTVQETQYF. Full variable domain (missing parts from reference TRBV7-9 and TRBJ2-5): DTGVSQNPRHKITKRGQNVTFRCDPISEHNRLYWYRQTLGQGPEFLTYFQNEAQLEKSRLLSDRFSAERPKGSFSTLEIQRTEQGDSAMYLCASSLWTVQETQYFGPGTRLLVL.

The chain employs TRBV5-5 and TRBJ1-2; 8 bases are a match to TRBD1. The CDR3 spans 14 residues. Trimming removed 4 bases from V and 4 bases from J; junction bases left unmatched: 6. CDR1 and CDR2 (germline): SGHKS, YYEKEE (reference sequence). The DNA of the CDR3 is TGTGCCAGCAGCGTGCAGGGGGCAGTCTATGGCTACACCTTC. Translating gives CASSVQGAVYGYTF.

The rearrangement joins TRBV14 to TRBJ2-7; 7 nucleotides match TRBD2. Trimming at V came to 1 base and at J to 3 bases, leaving 6 bases not matched to a gene. CDR3 size: 15 residues. CDR1 and CDR2 from the germline V gene are SGHDN and FVKESK. CDR3 in DNA: TGTGCCAGCAGCCAAGTAGGCGGGGGAGGCTACGAGCAGTACTTC. Translating it yields CASSQVGGGGYEQYF.

DNA for the CDR3: TGTGCCAGTTTGTCGGTCCGTGTATCGAACACTGAAGCTTTCTTT. This gives the protein CASLSVRVSNTEAFF. The chain employs TRBV19 and TRBJ1-1; D not resolved. The CDR3 loop spans 15 amino acids. Germline V lookup: CDR1 LNHDA, CDR2 SQIVND (reference sequence). Trimming pared 8 bases from V and 1 base from J, leaving 17 bases between.